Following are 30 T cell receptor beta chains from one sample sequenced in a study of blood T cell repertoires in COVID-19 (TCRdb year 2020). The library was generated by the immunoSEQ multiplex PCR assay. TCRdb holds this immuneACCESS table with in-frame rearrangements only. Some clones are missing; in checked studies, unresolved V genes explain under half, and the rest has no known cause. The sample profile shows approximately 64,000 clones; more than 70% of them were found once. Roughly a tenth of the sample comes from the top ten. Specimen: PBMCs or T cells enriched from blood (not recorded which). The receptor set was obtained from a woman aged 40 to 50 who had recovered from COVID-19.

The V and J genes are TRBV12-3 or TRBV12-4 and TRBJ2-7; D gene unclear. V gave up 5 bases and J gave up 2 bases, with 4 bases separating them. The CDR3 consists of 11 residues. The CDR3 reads CASSLTYEQYF. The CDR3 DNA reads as TGTGCCAGCAGTCTTACCTACGAGCAGTACTTC.

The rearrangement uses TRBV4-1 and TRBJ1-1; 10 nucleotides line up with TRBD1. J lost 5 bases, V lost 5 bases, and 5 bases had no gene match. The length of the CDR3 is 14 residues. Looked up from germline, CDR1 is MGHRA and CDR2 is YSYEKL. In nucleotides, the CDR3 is TGCGCCAGCAGCTCAGACAGGGGGCTAACTGAAGCTTTCTTT. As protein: CASSSDRGLTEAFF.

As DNA, the CDR3 is TGTGCCAGCAGCGCGGGGGGGCAGCAGTACTTC. Amino acid sequence: CASSAGGQQYF. This sequence joins TRBV9 and TRBJ2-7, with 8 nucleotides matching TRBD2. With 3 bases clipped from V and 8 bases from J, the junction kept 1 base outside the gene matches. Germline CDR1 and CDR2: SGDLS and YYNGEE. This CDR3 contains 11 residues. Drawing the rest from reference TRBV9 and TRBJ2-7, the complete variable domain is DSGVTQTPKHLITATGQRVTLRCSPRSGDLSVYWYQQSLDQGLQFLIQYYNGEERAKGNILERFSAQQFPDLHSELNLSSLELGDSALYFCASSAGGQQYFGPGTRLTVT.

CDR3 in amino acids: CASSPAGTGLSYGYTF. The CDR3 nucleotides read TGTGCCAGTAGTCCAGCCGGGACAGGACTTTCCTATGGCTACACCTTC. The chain employs TRBV19 and TRBJ1-2, with TRBD1 identical over 8 bases. CDR1 LNHDA and CDR2 SQIVND come from the germline V gene (reference sequence). There are 16 residues in the CDR3. V shed 5 bases, J shed 4 bases, and the junction held 12 bases outside the gene matches.

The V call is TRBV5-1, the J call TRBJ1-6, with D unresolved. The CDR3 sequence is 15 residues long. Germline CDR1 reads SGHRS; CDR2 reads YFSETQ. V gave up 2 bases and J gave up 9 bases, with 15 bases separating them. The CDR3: CASSLAMLPFSPLHF. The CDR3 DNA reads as TGCGCCAGCAGCTTAGCAATGCTACCATTTTCACCCCTCCACTTT.

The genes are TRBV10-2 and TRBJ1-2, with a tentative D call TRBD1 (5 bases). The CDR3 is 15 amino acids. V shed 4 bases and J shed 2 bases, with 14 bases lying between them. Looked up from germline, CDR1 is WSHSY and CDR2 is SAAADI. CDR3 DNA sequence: TGCGCCAGCAGTGCCGTGTTAGCAGGGAACTATGGCTACACCTTC. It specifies CASSAVLAGNYGYTF.

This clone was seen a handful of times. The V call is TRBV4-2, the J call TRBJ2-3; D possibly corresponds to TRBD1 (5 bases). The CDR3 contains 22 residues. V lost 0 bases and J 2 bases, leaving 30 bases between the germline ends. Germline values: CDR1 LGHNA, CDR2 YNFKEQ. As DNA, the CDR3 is TGTGCCAGCAGCCAAGACACAGGTGGAAGTGGAGAATACCCGCTACCCACAGATACGCAGTATTTT. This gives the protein CASSQDTGGSGEYPLPTDTQYF.

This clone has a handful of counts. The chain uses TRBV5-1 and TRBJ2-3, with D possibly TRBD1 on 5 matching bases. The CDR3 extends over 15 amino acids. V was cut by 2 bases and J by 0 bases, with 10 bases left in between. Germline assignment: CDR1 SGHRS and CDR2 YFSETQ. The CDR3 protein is CASSFQGSSTDTQYF. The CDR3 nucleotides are TGCGCCAGCAGCTTTCAGGGTTCTAGCACAGATACGCAGTATTTT.

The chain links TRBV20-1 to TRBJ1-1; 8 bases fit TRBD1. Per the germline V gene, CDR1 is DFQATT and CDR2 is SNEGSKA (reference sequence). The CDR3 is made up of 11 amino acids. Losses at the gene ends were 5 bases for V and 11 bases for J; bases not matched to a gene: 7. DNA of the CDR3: TGCAGTGCTCGGGGACAGGCCCCGGCTTTCTTT. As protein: CSARGQAPAFF.

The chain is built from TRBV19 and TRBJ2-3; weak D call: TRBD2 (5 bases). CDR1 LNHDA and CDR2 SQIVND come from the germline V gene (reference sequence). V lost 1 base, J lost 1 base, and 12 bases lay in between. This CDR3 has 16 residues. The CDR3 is CASSIAAGARTDTQYF. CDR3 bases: TGTGCCAGTAGTATAGCCGCGGGCGCCCGCACAGATACGCAGTATTTT.

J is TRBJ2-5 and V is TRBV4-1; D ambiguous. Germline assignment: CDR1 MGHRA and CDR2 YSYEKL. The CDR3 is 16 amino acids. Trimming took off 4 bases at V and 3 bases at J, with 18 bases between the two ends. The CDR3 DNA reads TGCGCCAGCAGCCTGAGCTTAGGTAGTGCGGAAGAGACCCAGTACTTC. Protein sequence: CASSLSLGSAEETQYF.

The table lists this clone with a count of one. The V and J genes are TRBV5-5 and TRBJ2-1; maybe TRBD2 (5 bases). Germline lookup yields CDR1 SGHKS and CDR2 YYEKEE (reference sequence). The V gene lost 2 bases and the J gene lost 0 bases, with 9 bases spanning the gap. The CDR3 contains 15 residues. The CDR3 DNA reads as TGTGCCAGCAGCTTCGGTGGGAGCTCCTACAATGAGCAGTTCTTC. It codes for CASSFGGSSYNEQFF.

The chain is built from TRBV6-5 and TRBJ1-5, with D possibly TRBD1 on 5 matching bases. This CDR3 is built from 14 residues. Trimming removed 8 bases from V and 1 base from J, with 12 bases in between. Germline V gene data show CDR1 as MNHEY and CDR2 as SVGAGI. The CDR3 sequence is CASSRVGSNQPQHF. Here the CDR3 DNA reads TGTGCCAGCTCCAGGGTGGGAAGCAATCAGCCCCAGCATTTT.

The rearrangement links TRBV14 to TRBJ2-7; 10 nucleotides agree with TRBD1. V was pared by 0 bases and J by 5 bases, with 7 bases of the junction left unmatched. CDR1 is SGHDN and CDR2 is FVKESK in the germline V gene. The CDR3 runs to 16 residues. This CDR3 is CASSQDFGTGDHEQYF. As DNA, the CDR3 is TGTGCCAGCAGCCAAGATTTTGGGACAGGGGATCACGAGCAGTACTTC.

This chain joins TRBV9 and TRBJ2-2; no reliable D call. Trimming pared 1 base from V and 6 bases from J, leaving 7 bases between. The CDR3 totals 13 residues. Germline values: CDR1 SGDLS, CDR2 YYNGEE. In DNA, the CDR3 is TGTGCCAGCAGCGTACTTTGGCCCGGGGAGCTGTTTTTT. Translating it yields CASSVLWPGELFF.

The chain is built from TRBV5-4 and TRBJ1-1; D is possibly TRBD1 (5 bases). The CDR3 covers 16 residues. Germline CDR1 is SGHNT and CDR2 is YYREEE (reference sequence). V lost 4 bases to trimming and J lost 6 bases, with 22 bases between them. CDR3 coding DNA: TGTGCCAGCAGCGGTATCAGGCGGGGGTCTAGTCCTGAAGCTTTCTTT. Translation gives CASSGIRRGSSPEAFF.

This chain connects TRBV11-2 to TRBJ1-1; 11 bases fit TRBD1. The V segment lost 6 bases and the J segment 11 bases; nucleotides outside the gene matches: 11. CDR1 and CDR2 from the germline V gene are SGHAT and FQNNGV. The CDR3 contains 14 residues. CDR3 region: CASSPGTGGRGAFF. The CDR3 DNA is TGTGCCAGCAGTCCCGGGACAGGGGGGCGAGGGGCTTTCTTT.

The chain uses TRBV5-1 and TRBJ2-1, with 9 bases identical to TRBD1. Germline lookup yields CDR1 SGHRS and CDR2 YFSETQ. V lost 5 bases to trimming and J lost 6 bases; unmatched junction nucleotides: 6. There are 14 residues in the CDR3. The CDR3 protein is CASSRGQGSNEQFF. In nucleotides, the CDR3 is TGCGCCAGCAGTCGGGGACAGGGTAGCAATGAGCAGTTCTTC.

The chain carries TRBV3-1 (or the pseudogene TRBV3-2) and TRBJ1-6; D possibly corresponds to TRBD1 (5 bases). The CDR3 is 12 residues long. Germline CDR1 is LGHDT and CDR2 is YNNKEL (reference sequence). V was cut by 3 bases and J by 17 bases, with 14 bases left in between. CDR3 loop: CASSHLAGGFHF. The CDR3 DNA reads TGTGCCAGCAGCCACCTAGCGGGGGGGTTCCACTTT.

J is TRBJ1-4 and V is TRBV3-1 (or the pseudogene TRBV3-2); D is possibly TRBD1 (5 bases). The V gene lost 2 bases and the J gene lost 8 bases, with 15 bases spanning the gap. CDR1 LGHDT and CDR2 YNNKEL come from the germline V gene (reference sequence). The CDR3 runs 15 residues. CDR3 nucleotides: TGTGCCAGCAGCCAAACTAGGGACTGGAGGGAAAAACTGTTTTTT. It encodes CASSQTRDWREKLFF.

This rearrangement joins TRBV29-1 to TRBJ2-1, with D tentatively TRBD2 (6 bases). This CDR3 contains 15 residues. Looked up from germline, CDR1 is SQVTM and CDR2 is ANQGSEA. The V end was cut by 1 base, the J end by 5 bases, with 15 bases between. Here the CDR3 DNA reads TGCAGCGTTGAAGCTGAGGACTATAGGGACAATGAGCAGTTCTTC. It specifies CSVEAEDYRDNEQFF.

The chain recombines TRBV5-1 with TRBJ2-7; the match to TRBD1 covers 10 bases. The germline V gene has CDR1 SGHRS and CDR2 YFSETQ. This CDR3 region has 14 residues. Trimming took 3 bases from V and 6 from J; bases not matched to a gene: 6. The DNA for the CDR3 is TGCGCCAGCAGCTGGACAGGGGGGACAGGCGAGCAGTACTTC. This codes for CASSWTGGTGEQYF.

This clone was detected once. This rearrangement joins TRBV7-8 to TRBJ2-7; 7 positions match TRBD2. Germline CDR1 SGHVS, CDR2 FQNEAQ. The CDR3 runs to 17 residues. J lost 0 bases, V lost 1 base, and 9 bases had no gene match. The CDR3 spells CASSLGAGRPSSYEQYF. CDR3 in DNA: TGTGCCAGCAGCTTAGGAGCGGGGCGACCTAGCTCCTACGAGCAGTACTTC.

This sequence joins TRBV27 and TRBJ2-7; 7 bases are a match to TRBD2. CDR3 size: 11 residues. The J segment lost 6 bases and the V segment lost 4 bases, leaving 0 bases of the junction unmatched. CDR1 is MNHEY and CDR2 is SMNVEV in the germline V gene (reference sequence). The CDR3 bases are TGTGCCAGCAGTTGGGGGGGCGAGCAGTACTTC. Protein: CASSWGGEQYF.

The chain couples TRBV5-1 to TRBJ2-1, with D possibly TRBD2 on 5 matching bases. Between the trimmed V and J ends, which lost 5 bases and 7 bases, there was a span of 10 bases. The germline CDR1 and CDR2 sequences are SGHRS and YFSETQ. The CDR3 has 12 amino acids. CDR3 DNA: TGCGCCAGCAGTTTTACGGGGAATGAGCAGTTCTTC. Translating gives CASSFTGNEQFF.

CDR3 DNA: TGTGCCAGCAGCGTAGAAGGGGGCGTGCATGGCTACACCTTC. Translated, it gives CASSVEGGVHGYTF. The chain couples TRBV9 to TRBJ1-2; 7 bases fit TRBD1. The germline V gene encodes CDR1 SGDLS and CDR2 YYNGEE. The junction had 5 bases not matched to a gene; V was cut back by 0 bases and J by 6 bases. The CDR3 is 14 residues long.

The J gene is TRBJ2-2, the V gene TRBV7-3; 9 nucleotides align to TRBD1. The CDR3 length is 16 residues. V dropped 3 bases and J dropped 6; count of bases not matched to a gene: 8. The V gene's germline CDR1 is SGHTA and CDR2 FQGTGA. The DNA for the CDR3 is TGTGCCAGCAGCTTGAGTCCACAGGGGGCAGCCGGGGAGCTGTTTTTT. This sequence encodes CASSLSPQGAAGELFF.

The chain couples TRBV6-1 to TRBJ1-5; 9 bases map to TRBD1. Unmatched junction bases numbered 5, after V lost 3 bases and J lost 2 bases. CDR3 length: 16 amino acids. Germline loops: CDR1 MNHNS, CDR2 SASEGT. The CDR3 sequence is CASSEHRGPGNQPQHF. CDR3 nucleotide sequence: TGTGCCAGCAGTGAGCACAGGGGGCCGGGCAATCAGCCCCAGCATTTT.

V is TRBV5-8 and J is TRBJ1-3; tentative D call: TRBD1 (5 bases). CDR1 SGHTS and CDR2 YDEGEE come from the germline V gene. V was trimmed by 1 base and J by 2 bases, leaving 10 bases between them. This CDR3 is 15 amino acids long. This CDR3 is CASSLYGGTGNTIYF. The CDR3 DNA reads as TGTGCCAGCAGCTTGTACGGGGGTACTGGAAACACCATATATTTT.

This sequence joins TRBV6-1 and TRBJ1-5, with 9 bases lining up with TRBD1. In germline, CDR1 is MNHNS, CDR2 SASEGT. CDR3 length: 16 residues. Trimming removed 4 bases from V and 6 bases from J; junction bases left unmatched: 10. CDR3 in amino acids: CASSGPGTGRGQPQHF. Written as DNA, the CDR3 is TGTGCCAGCAGTGGACCTGGGACAGGGAGGGGTCAGCCCCAGCATTTT.